The clone carrying this TCR beta chain was counted a single time. Data came from immunoSEQ multiplex PCR; TCRdb stores just in-frame clones and leaves some out. This table holds some 640,000 clones, about 89% found once. The sample is drawn from a study of shared T cell receptors in the human thymus. The CDR3 spans 16 residues. The V end lost 2 bases, the J end lost 0 bases, and 11 bases lay between the germline ends. Germline V gene sequence: CDR1 MNHNY, CDR2 SVGAGI (reference sequence). These records were also assigned to another study, of human thymus T cells.

The clonotype was recovered from a boy less than two years old with a congenital heart defect. Sequencing input: thymocytes. The rearrangement links TRBV6-6 to TRBJ2-1; a weak D match, TRBD1 (5 bases). CDR3 protein: CASSYPRGISYNEQFF. As DNA, the CDR3 is TGTGCCAGCAGTTACCCTAGGGGCATCTCCTACAATGAGCAGTTCTTC.